Sequencing of this T cell receptor beta chain was carried out in a study of neoadjuvant anti-PD-1 for oral cavity cancer (dated by TCRdb to the early 2020s). Regarding the complete study: Before curative-intent surgical resection, most patients were given three to four biweekly doses of nivolumab at 3 mg/kg. Under RECIST 1.1, patients with complete response, partial response or stable disease were classed as responders, and patients with progression were classed as non-responders. Patients who did not progress were given a fourth nivolumab dose at about day 43 and had definitive surgical resection on days 50-56. A 33% response rate was observed in the parent correlative cohort, in which around 12 patients were included. The paper's findings and limits, for the study overall: After neoadjuvant nivolumab, significantly higher T cell clonality (Gini index) was found within PBMCs in non-responders than in responders. The TCR analyses had only a few patients in each response group, and the authors called for validation in larger cohorts. Higher pretreatment blood TCRbeta clonality and lower post-treatment tumor TCRbeta clonality were correlated with higher pretreatment blood Treg/Th17 ratios.

For CDR1 and CDR2, the germline V gene lists SGHTA and FQGTGA. Trimming removed 5 bases from V and 1 base from J; the gene matches leave 6 bases unexplained. The CDR3 goes from the cysteine to the phenylalanine over 15 residues. Only the CDR3 part of the read is kept: 45 bases, read in frame from the first base. The time point label for this specimen denotes: before neoadjuvant nivolumab. The patients had newly diagnosed stage II-IVA oral cavity squamous cell carcinoma and had not received any prior systemic or radiation treatment. Everyone in the cohort had locally advanced, HPV-negative oral cavity squamous cell carcinoma. Peripheral blood mononuclear cells were analyzed directly, without maintenance or expansion in culture. The samples were obtained from a longitudinal correlative study of a single-arm phase II trial testing neoadjuvant nivolumab in oral cavity squamous cell carcinoma. Subject-matched pre- and post-treatment PBMCs and tumors from three responders and three non-responders were subjected to genomic DNA-based TCRbeta sequencing. Peripheral blood mononuclear cells were collected before nivolumab treatment and were collected again after treatment, at the time of surgery. The Maxwell RSC DNA from Cells kit was used to extract genomic DNA from PBMCs.

PBMC libraries used mostly about 450 ng of input genomic DNA for deep sequencing, with six replicates per sample. The immunoSEQ hsTCRbeta kit was used to prepare TCRbeta libraries according to the manufacturer's instructions. The completed libraries were mixed into a single pool at 3 nM, then sequenced with an Illumina NovaSeq 6000 S4 flow cell. From the authors' description of their analysis: Raw data preprocessing and quality control were performed with the immunoSEQ Analyzer. The analysis was limited to productive rearrangements, and each clonotype was defined by a unique CDR3 amino acid sequence. Repertoire clonality was estimated as the Gini-Simpson index, computed with the R package tcR. Student's t test was used to compare Gini indices, and Pearson correlation was used to assess associations with tumor size change. The table was pulled from immuneACCESS by TCRdb, which kept in-frame rearrangements only. Such tables lose some clones; where checked, under half of the loss comes from unresolved V genes, and the rest has no known cause. D and trimming come from the DNA, and the V and J calls and clone size come from that table. This sample lists over 10,000 clones; 50% to 80% were detected once. Jointly, the top ten make up under 2.5% of the sample.

Concerning this clone itself: What this receptor recognizes is not known. It has no much larger one-base neighbor in the sample; base qualities were not kept.

The starting material was PBMCs, obtained before nivolumab (anti-PD-1) treatment. The rearrangement combines TRBV7-3 with TRBJ2-5; TRBD2 matches 8 bases in the middle. The receptor's source is a person aged 35-79 years with oral cavity squamous cell carcinoma. The encoded CDR3 is CASSPQLAVQETQYF. The sequence in DNA is TGTGCCAGCAGCCCCCAACTAGCGGTCCAAGAGACCCAGTACTTC.